Following are 20 T cell receptor beta chains from one sample sequenced in a study of identical twins. Via MiXCR, TCRdb re-called the 5' RACE reads, giving one row per CDR3 protein. The table has just under 550,000 distinct CDR3 sequences, 13% to 15% seen once. These data were likewise used in another study, on yellow fever vaccine responses in identical twins.

The sequenced material came from CD4+ T cells sorted from blood. The receptors were sampled from a woman aged 18-29 years in good health.

J is TRBJ2-4 and V is TRBV7-9; 10 nucleotides agree with TRBD1. The CDR3 contains 15 residues. The V segment lost 5 bases and the J segment 5 bases; nucleotides outside the gene matches: 6. Germline CDR1 reads SEHNR; CDR2 reads FQNEAQ (reference sequence). As DNA, the CDR3 is TGTGCCAGCAGCATCGCCGGGACAGGGGAAAACATTCAGTACTTC. This codes for CASSIAGTGENIQYF.

This sequence joins TRBV14 and TRBJ2-1, with D possibly being TRBD2 (5 bases). The CDR3 is 15 amino acids. V was pared by 4 bases and J by 5 bases, with 15 bases between. Germline V gene lookup returns CDR1 SGHDN and CDR2 FVKESK. Here the CDR3 DNA reads TGTGCCAGCAGCCCCCGGACTTGGGCCCACAATGAGCAGTTCTTC. Amino acids: CASSPRTWAHNEQFF.

This clonotype was observed many times. The V gene is TRBV3-1, the J gene TRBJ2-2, with 8 bases fitting TRBD1. The CDR3 is 15 residues long. V trimming: 6 bases; J trimming: 1 base; junction bases outside the gene matches: 4. The germline V gene encodes CDR1 LGHDT and CDR2 YNNKEL (reference sequence). The CDR3 here is CASSLGTGNTGELFF. For the CDR3, the DNA is TGTGCCAGCAGTTTAGGGACAGGGAACACCGGGGAGCTGTTTTTT.

V usage is TRBV12-3 or TRBV12-4 and J usage is TRBJ2-5; either TRBD1 or TRBD2 may supply D (5 bases each). The CDR3 has 14 amino acids. Trimming left V 5 bases short and J 2 bases short, with 12 bases between. The CDR3 region has the DNA TGTGCCAGCAGTCCGGGACGAGTGCAAGAGACCCAGTACTTC. This codes for CASSPGRVQETQYF.

This clonotype came up a few times. The chain is built from TRBV24-1 and TRBJ2-1; 11 bases agree with TRBD2. CDR3 length equals 18 residues. V lost 5 bases, J lost 0 bases, and 8 bases stayed unmatched. Germline values: CDR1 KGHDR, CDR2 SFDVKD. The CDR3 reads CATSGVAGGDSSYNEQFF. In DNA form, the CDR3 reads TGTGCCACCAGTGGTGTAGCGGGGGGGGATAGCTCCTACAATGAGCAGTTCTTC.

The rearrangement links TRBV15 to TRBJ2-7; D not resolved. The CDR3 has 13 amino acids. CDR1 and CDR2 (germline): LNHNV, YYDKDF (reference sequence). The V end lost 4 bases, the J end lost 6 bases, and 13 bases lay between the germline ends. CDR3 nucleotides: TGTGCCACCAGCAATTTAGTTTACCGCGAGCAGTACTTC. Amino acids: CATSNLVYREQYF. The variable domain in full, completed from reference TRBV15 and TRBJ2-7, reads DAMVIQNPRYQVTQFGKPVTLSCSQTLNHNVMYWYQQKSSQAPKLLFHYYDKDFNNEADTPDNFQSRRPNTSFCFLDIRSPGLGDTAMYLCATSNLVYREQYFGPGTRLTVT.

This clonotype has ten or more counts. The chain links TRBV4-1 to TRBJ1-5; TRBD1 is a possible D gene (6 bases). The ends were cut back, 2 bases at V and 9 bases at J, with 23 bases in the middle. The CDR3 is 17 amino acids. CDR1 is MGHRA, CDR2 YSYEKL, per germline. The chain's CDR3 is CASSQNPPTGSWGPQHF. CDR3 coding DNA: TGCGCCAGCAGCCAAAATCCTCCAACAGGGAGCTGGGGGCCCCAGCATTTT.

This clonotype was picked up one time. V usage is TRBV25-1 and J usage is TRBJ2-1; 11 bases are a match to TRBD2. The germline V gene has CDR1 MGHDK and CDR2 SYGVNS. The CDR3 consists of 15 residues. With V trimmed by 7 bases and J by 5 bases, 7 bases remained unmatched. The chain's CDR3 is CASTPVGLADNEQFF. DNA for the CDR3: TGTGCCAGCACCCCCGTGGGACTAGCGGACAATGAGCAGTTCTTC.

This sequence joins TRBV7-9 and TRBJ2-7, with TRBD2 as a possible D gene (6 bases). Germline CDR1 is SEHNR and CDR2 is FQNEAQ (reference sequence). The V and J ends lost 1 base and 6 bases respectively, with 13 bases between them. The CDR3 consists of 14 residues. CDR3 in amino acids: CASSLVGTSGEQYV. CDR3 bases: TGTGCCAGCAGCTTAGTCGGGACTTCGGGCGAGCAGTACGTC.

The chain is built from TRBV20-1 and TRBJ2-3; TRBD2 matches at 13 bases. This CDR3 has 18 residues. The J segment lost 4 bases and the V segment lost 4 bases, leaving 14 bases of the junction unmatched. Germline CDR1 is DFQATT and CDR2 is SNEGSKA (reference sequence). CDR3 sequence reads: CSATFGGLAGILPDTQYF. Written as DNA, the CDR3 is TGCAGTGCTACGTTCGGGGGACTAGCGGGGATCCTCCCAGATACGCAGTATTTT.

The chain is built from TRBV6-5 and TRBJ2-3, with TRBD2 identical over 10 bases. With 5 bases clipped from V and 1 base from J, the junction kept 6 bases outside the gene matches. Germline CDR1 and CDR2: MNHEY and SVGAGI. The CDR3 has 16 amino acids. The DNA of the CDR3 is TGTGCCAGCAGTCCTATCGGGACTAGCGGCACAGATACGCAGTATTTT. Its translation: CASSPIGTSGTDTQYF.

V usage is TRBV4-1 and J usage is TRBJ2-1; possible D gene TRBD2, 6 bases. Germline V gives CDR1 MGHRA, CDR2 YSYEKL. This CDR3 spans 15 amino acids. CDR3 nucleotide sequence: TGCGCTGCAAAAAGGGAGGACCAGGTTCGAAATGAGCAGTTCTTC. Protein product: CAAKREDQVRNEQFF.

At least ten counts were recorded for this clonotype. The rearrangement joins TRBV27 to TRBJ1-4; no clear D gene. The CDR3 sequence is 12 residues long. Germline values: CDR1 MNHEY, CDR2 SMNVEV (reference sequence). Trimming left V 4 bases short and J 7 bases short, with 7 bases between. In DNA form, the CDR3 reads TGTGCCAGCAGTTCGGTGGGTGAAAAACTGTTTTTT. This codes for CASSSVGEKLFF.

This clonotype was picked up many times. This sequence joins TRBV24-1 and TRBJ2-3; D call uncertain. CDR1 and CDR2 from the germline V gene are KGHDR and SFDVKD. CDR3 length: 14 residues. Between the trimmed V and J ends, which lost 9 bases and 0 bases, there was a span of 12 bases. The CDR3 coding sequence is TGTGCCACCTCCCCACCGCTGAGCACAGATACGCAGTATTTT. Its translation: CATSPPLSTDTQYF.

This clonotype was detected a few times. The chain carries TRBV5-5 and TRBJ2-3; 10 nucleotides align to TRBD1. The V gene's germline CDR1 is SGHKS and CDR2 YYEKEE (reference sequence). The V and J ends lost 3 bases and 6 bases, in that order; junction bases with no gene match: 7. This CDR3 has 15 residues. CDR3 in DNA: TGTGCCAGCAGCTACGGGACAGGGGTTTTGGATACGCAGTATTTT. Its translation is CASSYGTGVLDTQYF.

CDR3 nucleotide sequence: TGTGCCAGCAGCTCGGACTCCCTAGGCCAGACCCAGTACTTC. Translated, it gives CASSSDSLGQTQYF. The rearrangement uses TRBV7-6 and TRBJ2-5; possibly TRBD2 for D (5 bases). Germline CDR1 is SGHVS and CDR2 is FNYEAQ. V shed 4 bases and J shed 6 bases, with 15 bases lying between them. CDR3 size: 14 residues.

The V call is TRBV7-2, the J call TRBJ1-1, with a tentative D call TRBD1 (6 bases). Germline values: CDR1 SGHTA, CDR2 FQGNSA. Trimming shortened V by 2 bases and J by 3 bases, and 13 bases separated the two germline ends. The CDR3 is 15 amino acids. Here the CDR3 reads CASSLKTGGDTEAFF. For the CDR3, the DNA is TGTGCCAGCAGCTTAAAAACCGGGGGCGACACTGAAGCTTTCTTT.

This clonotype was seen at least ten times. This rearrangement joins TRBV10-3 to TRBJ1-1; 8 bases align to TRBD1. The germline V gene encodes CDR1 ENHRY and CDR2 SYGVKD. This CDR3 region has 14 residues. Trimming took 10 bases from V and 1 from J; bases not matched to a gene: 8. The DNA for the CDR3 is TGTGCCACAAACCAGGGGGCAGGGAACACTGAAGCTTTCTTT. Protein: CATNQGAGNTEAFF.

The rearrangement links TRBV5-1 to TRBJ2-5; a weak D match, TRBD1 (6 bases). The CDR3 contains 13 residues. Between the trimmed V and J ends, which lost 2 bases and 3 bases, there was a span of 8 bases. Germline-derived CDR1 and CDR2 are SGHRS and YFSETQ. The chain's CDR3 is CASSFGQKETQYF. The CDR3 coding sequence is TGCGCCAGCAGCTTTGGACAGAAAGAGACCCAGTACTTC.

The chain recombines TRBV20-1 with TRBJ1-1, with TRBD1 identical over 7 bases. V was clipped by 5 bases and J by 1 base; unmatched bases: 7. The CDR3 is 14 amino acids. In germline, CDR1 is DFQATT, CDR2 SNEGSKA (reference sequence). As DNA, the CDR3 is TGCAGTGCTCAAAGGGACAGACAGAACACTGAAGCTTTCTTT. Translated: CSAQRDRQNTEAFF.